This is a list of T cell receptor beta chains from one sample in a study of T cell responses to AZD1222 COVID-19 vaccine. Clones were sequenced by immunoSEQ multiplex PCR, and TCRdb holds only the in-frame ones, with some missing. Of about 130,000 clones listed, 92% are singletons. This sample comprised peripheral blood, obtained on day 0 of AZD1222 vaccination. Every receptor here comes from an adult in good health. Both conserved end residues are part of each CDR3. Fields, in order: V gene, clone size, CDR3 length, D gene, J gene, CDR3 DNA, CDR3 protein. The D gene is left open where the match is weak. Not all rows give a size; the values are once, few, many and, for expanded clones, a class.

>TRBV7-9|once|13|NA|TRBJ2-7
TGTGCCAGCAGCCTTGCCAGAACCTACGAGCAGTACTTC
CASSLARTYEQYF
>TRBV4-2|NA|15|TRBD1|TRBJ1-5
TGTGCCAGCAGCCCGGGACAGTGGAACAATCAGCCCCAGCATTTT
CASSPGQWNNQPQHF
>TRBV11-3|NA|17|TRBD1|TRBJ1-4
TGTGCCAGCAGCATAACCTGGGACAGGGTCGGCGATGAAAAACTGTTTTTT
CASSITWDRVGDEKLFF
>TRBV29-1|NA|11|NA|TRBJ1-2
TGCAGCGTTGTGGGGGCTGGAGGCTACACCTTC
CSVVGAGGYTF
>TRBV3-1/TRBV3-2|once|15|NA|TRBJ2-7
TGTGCCAGCAGCCAAGGACTAACAAGCTCCTACGAGCAGTACTTC
CASSQGLTSSYEQYF
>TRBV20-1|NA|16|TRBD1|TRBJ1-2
TGCAGTGCTAGTAGAGATGGGGACAGGGCTAACTATGGCTACACCTTC
CSASRDGDRANYGYTF
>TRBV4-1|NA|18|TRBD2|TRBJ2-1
TGCGCCAGCAGCCCCAGGGGACTAGCGGGGGGGCTCTACAATGAGCAGTTCTTC
CASSPRGLAGGLYNEQFF
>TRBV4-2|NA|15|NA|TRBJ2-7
TGTGCCAGCAGCCAAGGGACAGGGACTACCTACGAGCAGTACTTC
CASSQGTGTTYEQYF
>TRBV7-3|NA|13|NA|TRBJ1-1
TGTGCCAGCAGCCAATCGGGGGTGACTGAAGCTTTCTTT
CASSQSGVTEAFF
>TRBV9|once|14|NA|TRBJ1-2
TGTGCCAGCAGCCCCTTCGGAGGATTCTATGGCTACACCTTC
CASSPFGGFYGYTF
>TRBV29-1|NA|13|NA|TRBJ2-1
TGCAGCGTTGAAGGGACCCGATACAATGAGCAGTTCTTC
CSVEGTRYNEQFF
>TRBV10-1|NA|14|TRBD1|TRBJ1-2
TGCGCCAGCGGAAGGACAGGGGCGAGGTATGGCTACACCTTC
CASGRTGARYGYTF
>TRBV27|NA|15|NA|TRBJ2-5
TGTGCCAGCAGTTCGGGACGGACGTTACAAGAGACCCAGTACTTC
CASSSGRTLQETQYF
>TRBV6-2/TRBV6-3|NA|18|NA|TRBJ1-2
TGTGCCAGCAGTTACACATCGAGCGCCCTGGCAAGAGGCTATGGCTACACCTTC
CASSYTSSALARGYGYTF
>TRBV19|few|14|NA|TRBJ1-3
TGTGCCAGTAGCCTCAGGGTTGGTGGAAACACCATATATTTT
CASSLRVGGNTIYF
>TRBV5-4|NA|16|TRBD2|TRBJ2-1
TGTGCCAGCAGCTTGGCCGGGACTAGCTCCTACAATGAGCAGTTCTTC
CASSLAGTSSYNEQFF
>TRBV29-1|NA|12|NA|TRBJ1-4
TGCAGCGTAGGTGCAACTAATGAAAAACTGTTTTTT
CSVGATNEKLFF
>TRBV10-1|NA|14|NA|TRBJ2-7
TGCGCCAGCAGTGACTCGGGGGCCTCTTACGAGCAGTACTTC
CASSDSGASYEQYF
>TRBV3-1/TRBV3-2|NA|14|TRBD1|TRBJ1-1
TGTGCCAGCAGCCCGTTAGCAGGGGGCCCTGAAGCTTTCTTT
CASSPLAGGPEAFF
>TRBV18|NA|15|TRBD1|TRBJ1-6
TGTGCCAGCTCACCGAGGACAGGGTCAGATTCACCCCTCCACTTT
CASSPRTGSDSPLHF
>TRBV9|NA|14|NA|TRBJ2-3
TGTGCCAGCAGCGTAGAGTTCGTGGGGGATACGCAGTATTTT
CASSVEFVGDTQYF
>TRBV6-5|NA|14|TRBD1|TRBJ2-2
TGTGCCAGCAGACAGGGGACGAACACCGGGGAGCTGTTTTTT
CASRQGTNTGELFF
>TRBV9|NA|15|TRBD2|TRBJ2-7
TGTGCCAGCAGCGTAGGGGTTAGCGGGGTCTACGAGCAGTACTTC
CASSVGVSGVYEQYF
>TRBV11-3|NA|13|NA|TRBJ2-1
TGTGCCAGCAGCTCTACTCCCTTCAATGAGCAGTTCTTC
CASSSTPFNEQFF
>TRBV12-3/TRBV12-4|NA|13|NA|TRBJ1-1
TGTGCCAGCACCCAGGCTGAGGGCACTGAAGCTTTCTTT
CASTQAEGTEAFF
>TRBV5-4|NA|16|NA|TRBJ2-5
TGTGCCAGCAGAACACAGGGAAGTTGGGCCCAAGAGACCCAGTACTTC
CASRTQGSWAQETQYF
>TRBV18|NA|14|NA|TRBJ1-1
TGTGCCAGCTCAGCCGGGACGACGAACACTGAAGCTTTCTTT
CASSAGTTNTEAFF
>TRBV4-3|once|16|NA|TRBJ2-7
TGCGCCAGCAGCCAAGACGCCGGGGCCTACTCCTACGAGCAGTACTTC
CASSQDAGAYSYEQYF
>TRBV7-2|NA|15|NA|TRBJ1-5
TGTGCCAGCAGCTTTCAAGGGACGGCGAATCAGCCCCAGCATTTT
CASSFQGTANQPQHF
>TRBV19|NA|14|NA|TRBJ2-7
TGTGCCAGTAGTATTTTGGGGCGGGGCTACGAGCAGTACTTC
CASSILGRGYEQYF
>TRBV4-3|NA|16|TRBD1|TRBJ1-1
TGCGCCAGCAGCCAAGGGGCAGGGGGCCCTGGGGCTGAAGCTTTCTTT
CASSQGAGGPGAEAFF
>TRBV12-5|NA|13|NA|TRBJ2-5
TGTGCTAGTGGAATGACTGGGGCGGAGACCCAGTACTTC
CASGMTGAETQYF
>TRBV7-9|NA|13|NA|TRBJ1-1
TGTGCCAGCAACCGGGACGGATACACTGAAGCTTTCTTT
CASNRDGYTEAFF
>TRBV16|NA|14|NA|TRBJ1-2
TGTGCCAGCAGCCAATCGTTAGGTTCCCATGGCTACACCTTC
CASSQSLGSHGYTF
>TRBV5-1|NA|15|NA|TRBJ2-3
TGCGCCAGCAGCTTGGCAGGGGTGGGCACAGATACGCAGTATTTT
CASSLAGVGTDTQYF
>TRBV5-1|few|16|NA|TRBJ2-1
TGCGCCAGCAGCGCGGGGTCAGCACGGAGGAGCAATGAGCAGTTCTTC
CASSAGSARRSNEQFF
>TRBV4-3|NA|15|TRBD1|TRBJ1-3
TGCGCCAGCAGCCAAAGGCAGGGGGTTGGAAACACCATATATTTT
CASSQRQGVGNTIYF
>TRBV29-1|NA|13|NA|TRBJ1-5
TGCAGCGTTGAAGAATCTTCAGGCCAGCCCCAGCATTTT
CSVEESSGQPQHF
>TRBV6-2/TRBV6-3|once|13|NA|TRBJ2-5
TGTGCCAGCAGTTACTATCGAGGGGAGACCCAGTACTTC
CASSYYRGETQYF
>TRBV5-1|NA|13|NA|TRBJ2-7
TGCGCCAGCAGCTCGACAGGTTGGGACGAGCAGTACTTC
CASSSTGWDEQYF
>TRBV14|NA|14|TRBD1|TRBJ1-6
TGTGCCAGCAGCCAGACAGGGTATAATTCACCCCTCCACTTT
CASSQTGYNSPLHF
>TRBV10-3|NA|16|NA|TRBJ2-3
TGTGCCATCAGTGAGTCGGCCGGGATGATGGTGGATACGCAGTATTTT
CAISESAGMMVDTQYF
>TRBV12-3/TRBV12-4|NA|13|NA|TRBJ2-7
TGTGCCAGCAGTTTATTTTCCCCGGGCGAGCAGTACTTC
CASSLFSPGEQYF
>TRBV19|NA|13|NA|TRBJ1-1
TGTGGCACAACCCAGGGGTATTCGGTGAGAGCTTTCTTT
CGTTQGYSVRAFF
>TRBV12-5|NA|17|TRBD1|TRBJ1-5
TGTGCTAGTGGTCGCGGGACAGGACAGTATAGCAATCAGCCCCAGCATTTT
CASGRGTGQYSNQPQHF
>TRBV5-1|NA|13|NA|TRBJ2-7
TGCGCCAGCAGCTCTCAGGTGCAGGCTGAGCAGTACTTC
CASSSQVQAEQYF
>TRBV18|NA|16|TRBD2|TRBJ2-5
TGTGCCAGCTCACCTCCTGCGGGGGGCGGCCAAGAGACCCAGTACTTC
CASSPPAGGGQETQYF
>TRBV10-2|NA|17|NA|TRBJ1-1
TGCGCCAGCAGTGGATCCTTGGGTGGACAAAGTGGGACTGAAGCTTTCTTT
CASSGSLGGQSGTEAFF
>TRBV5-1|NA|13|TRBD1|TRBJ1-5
TGCGCCAGCAGCCCGGACAGGGATCAGCCCCAGCATTTT
CASSPDRDQPQHF
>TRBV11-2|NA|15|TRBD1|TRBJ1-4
TGTGCCAGCAGCTTAGCCGGGACAGGGTGGGAAAAACTGTTTTTT
CASSLAGTGWEKLFF
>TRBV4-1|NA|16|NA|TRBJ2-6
TGCGCCAGCAGCCAAGAACGAATCTCTGGGGCCAACGTCCTGACTTTC
CASSQERISGANVLTF
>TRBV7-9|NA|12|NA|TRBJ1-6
TGTGCCAGCAGCGCTGGGGGTTCACCCCTCCACTTT
CASSAGGSPLHF
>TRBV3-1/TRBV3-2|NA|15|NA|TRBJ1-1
TGTGCCAGCAGCCAATATGAGGGGCAGAACACTGAAGCTTTCTTT
CASSQYEGQNTEAFF